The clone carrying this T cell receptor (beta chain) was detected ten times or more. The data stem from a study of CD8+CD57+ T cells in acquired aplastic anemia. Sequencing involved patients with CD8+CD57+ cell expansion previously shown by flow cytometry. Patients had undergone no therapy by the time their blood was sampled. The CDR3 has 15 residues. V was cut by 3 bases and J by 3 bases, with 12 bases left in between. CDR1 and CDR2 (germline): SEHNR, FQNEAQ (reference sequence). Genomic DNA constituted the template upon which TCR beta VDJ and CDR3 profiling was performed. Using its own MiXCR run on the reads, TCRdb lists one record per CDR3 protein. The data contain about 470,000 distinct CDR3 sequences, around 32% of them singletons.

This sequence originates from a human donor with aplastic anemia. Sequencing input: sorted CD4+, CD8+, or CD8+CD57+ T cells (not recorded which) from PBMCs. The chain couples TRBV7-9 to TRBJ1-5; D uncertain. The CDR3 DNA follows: TGTGCCAGCAGCTTCGGTTTCGGCCCCAATCAGCCCCAGCATTTT. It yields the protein CASSFGFGPNQPQHF.